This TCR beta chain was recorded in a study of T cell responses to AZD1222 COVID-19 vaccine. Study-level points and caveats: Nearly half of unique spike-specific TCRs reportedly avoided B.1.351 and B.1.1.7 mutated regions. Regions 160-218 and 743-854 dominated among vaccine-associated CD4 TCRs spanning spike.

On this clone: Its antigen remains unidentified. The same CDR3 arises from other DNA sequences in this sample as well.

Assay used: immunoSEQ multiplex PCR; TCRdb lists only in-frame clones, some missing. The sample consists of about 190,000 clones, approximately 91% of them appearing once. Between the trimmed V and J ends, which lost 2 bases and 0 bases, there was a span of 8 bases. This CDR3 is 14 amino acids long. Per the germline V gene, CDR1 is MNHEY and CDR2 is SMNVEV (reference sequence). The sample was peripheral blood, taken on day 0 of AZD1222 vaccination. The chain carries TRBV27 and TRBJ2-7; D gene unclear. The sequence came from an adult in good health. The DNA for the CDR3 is TGTGCCAGCAGTTTAGGTGCAGCCTCCTACGAGCAGTACTTC. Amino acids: CASSLGAASYEQYF.